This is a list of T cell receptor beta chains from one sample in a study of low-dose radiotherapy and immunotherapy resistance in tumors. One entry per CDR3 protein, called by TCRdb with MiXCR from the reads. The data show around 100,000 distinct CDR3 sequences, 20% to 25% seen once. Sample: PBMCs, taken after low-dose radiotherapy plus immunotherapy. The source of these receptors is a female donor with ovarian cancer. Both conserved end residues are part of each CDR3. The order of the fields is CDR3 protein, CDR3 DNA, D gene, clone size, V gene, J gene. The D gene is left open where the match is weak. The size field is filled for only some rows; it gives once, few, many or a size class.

CDR3 protein: CASSAPGLANQPQHF
CDR3 DNA: TGTGCCAGCAGCGCCCCGGGATTAGCAAATCAGCCCCAGCATTTT
D gene: NA
clone size: few
V gene: TRBV7-9
J gene: TRBJ1-5

CDR3 protein: CASRSRGGGVNYGYTF
CDR3 DNA: TGTGCCAGCAGATCCCGAGGGGGAGGTGTAAACTATGGCTACACCTTC
D gene: NA
clone size: few
V gene: TRBV6-8
J gene: TRBJ1-2

CDR3 protein: CASSSGPFPGRPQHF
CDR3 DNA: TGTGCCAGCAGCTCGGGACCGTTCCCCGGGCGACCCCAGCATTTT
D gene: NA
clone size: many
V gene: TRBV11-2
J gene: TRBJ1-5

CDR3 protein: CASSLGGAPGDEQFF
CDR3 DNA: TGTGCCAGCAGTTTAGGGGGGGCGCCAGGCGATGAGCAGTTCTTC
D gene: NA
clone size: many
V gene: TRBV12-3/TRBV12-4
J gene: TRBJ2-1

CDR3 protein: CAWSVRGQTGELFF
CDR3 DNA: TGTGCCTGGAGTGTGAGAGGACAGACCGGGGAGCTGTTTTTT
D gene: NA
clone size: NA
V gene: TRBV30
J gene: TRBJ2-2

CDR3 protein: CASTPGAGGAETQYF
CDR3 DNA: TGCGCCAGCACCCCCGGAGCCGGGGGGGCAGAGACCCAGTACTTC
D gene: TRBD2
clone size: NA
V gene: TRBV5-1
J gene: TRBJ2-5

CDR3 protein: CASSGPGTGSTEAFF
CDR3 DNA: TGTGCCAGCAGCGGTCCCGGGACAGGGAGCACTGAAGCTTTCTTT
D gene: TRBD1
clone size: many
V gene: TRBV7-2
J gene: TRBJ1-1

CDR3 protein: CASSVLGNTEAFF
CDR3 DNA: TGTGCCAGCTCTGTCTTAGGGAACACTGAAGCTTTCTTT
D gene: NA
clone size: many
V gene: TRBV5-4
J gene: TRBJ1-1

CDR3 protein: CASSSTSGSYNEQFF
CDR3 DNA: TGTGCCAGCAGTTCGACTAGCGGATCCTACAATGAGCAGTTCTTC
D gene: TRBD2
clone size: many
V gene: TRBV27
J gene: TRBJ2-1

CDR3 protein: CASSVMGAPDTQYF
CDR3 DNA: TGTGCCAGCAGTGTAATGGGGGCGCCAGATACGCAGTATTTT
D gene: NA
clone size: NA
V gene: TRBV2
J gene: TRBJ2-3

CDR3 protein: CASTKSRTAPAYTF
CDR3 DNA: TGTGCCAGCACCAAGTCGAGGACTGCTCCGGCCTACACCTTC
D gene: NA
clone size: many
V gene: TRBV6-2/TRBV6-3
J gene: TRBJ1-2

CDR3 protein: CASSTRTAGSGNTIYF
CDR3 DNA: TGTGCCAGCAGTACCCGGACAGCCGGCTCTGGAAACACCATATATTTT
D gene: NA
clone size: many
V gene: TRBV2
J gene: TRBJ1-3

CDR3 protein: CALTSAYGYTF
CDR3 DNA: TGTGCTTTGACTTCCGCCTATGGCTACACCTTC
D gene: NA
clone size: few
V gene: TRBV30
J gene: TRBJ1-2

CDR3 protein: CASSRRGDRVNTEAFF
CDR3 DNA: TGTGCCAGCAGCCGGAGGGGGGACAGGGTGAACACTGAAGCTTTCTTT
D gene: TRBD1
clone size: many
V gene: TRBV9
J gene: TRBJ1-1

CDR3 protein: CASSLAATSGTYNEQFF
CDR3 DNA: TGTGCCAGCAGCTTAGCGGCGACTAGCGGGACATACAATGAGCAGTTCTTC
D gene: TRBD2
clone size: many
V gene: TRBV7-2
J gene: TRBJ2-1

CDR3 protein: CASSLGVGGTSTDTQYF
CDR3 DNA: TGTGCCAGCAGCTTAGGAGTCGGCGGGACTAGCACAGATACGCAGTATTTT
D gene: NA
clone size: many
V gene: TRBV11-2
J gene: TRBJ2-3

CDR3 protein: CASSFQVYEQYF
CDR3 DNA: TGTGCCAGCAGCTTCCAGGTCTACGAGCAGTACTTC
D gene: NA
clone size: NA
V gene: TRBV13
J gene: TRBJ2-7

CDR3 protein: CASRRTDSSYEQYF
CDR3 DNA: TGTGCCAGCCGGAGGACAGACAGCTCCTACGAGCAGTACTTC
D gene: NA
clone size: many
V gene: TRBV18
J gene: TRBJ2-7

CDR3 protein: CSAGQGMNTEAFF
CDR3 DNA: TGCAGTGCTGGACAGGGGATGAACACTGAAGCTTTCTTT
D gene: TRBD1
clone size: few
V gene: TRBV20-1
J gene: TRBJ1-1

CDR3 protein: CASRGAGTGSETQYF
CDR3 DNA: TGTGCCAGCAGGGGGGCCGGGACAGGGAGCGAGACCCAGTACTTC
D gene: TRBD1
clone size: many
V gene: TRBV28
J gene: TRBJ2-5

CDR3 protein: CASDDRTGRETQYF
CDR3 DNA: TGTGCCAGCGACGACCGGACAGGGAGAGAGACCCAGTACTTC
D gene: TRBD1
clone size: few
V gene: TRBV5-4
J gene: TRBJ2-5

CDR3 protein: CASTRSGVDQPQHF
CDR3 DNA: TGTGCCAGCACCAGATCAGGGGTCGATCAGCCCCAGCATTTT
D gene: NA
clone size: many
V gene: TRBV6-2/TRBV6-3
J gene: TRBJ1-5

CDR3 protein: CASSQDGTDTQYF
CDR3 DNA: TGTGCCAGCAGCCAAGATGGAACAGATACGCAGTATTTT
D gene: NA
clone size: many
V gene: TRBV4-2
J gene: TRBJ2-3

CDR3 protein: CASSLGRSYEQYF
CDR3 DNA: TGTGCCAGCAGCTTGGGCCGGAGCTACGAGCAGTACTTC
D gene: NA
clone size: many
V gene: TRBV5-6
J gene: TRBJ2-7

CDR3 protein: CASSPGWVSAQYF
CDR3 DNA: TGTGCCAGCAGCCCTGGGTGGGTGTCGGCGCAGTATTTT
D gene: NA
clone size: many
V gene: TRBV7-2
J gene: TRBJ2-3

CDR3 protein: CASSPVAGGPGPYEQYF
CDR3 DNA: TGTGCCAGCAGCCCAGTAGCGGGAGGGCCAGGGCCCTACGAGCAGTACTTC
D gene: TRBD2
clone size: many
V gene: TRBV9
J gene: TRBJ2-7

CDR3 protein: CASSQAETQYF
CDR3 DNA: TGTGCCAGCAGCCAAGCAGAGACCCAGTACTTC
D gene: NA
clone size: many
V gene: TRBV14
J gene: TRBJ2-5

CDR3 protein: CACDRDSNQPQHF
CDR3 DNA: TGTGCCTGCGACAGGGATAGCAATCAGCCCCAGCATTTT
D gene: TRBD1
clone size: many
V gene: TRBV30
J gene: TRBJ1-5

CDR3 protein: CASSSRGRLNTEAFF
CDR3 DNA: TGTGCCAGCAGCTCCCGCGGACGGCTGAACACTGAAGCTTTCTTT
D gene: NA
clone size: few
V gene: TRBV7-2
J gene: TRBJ1-1

CDR3 protein: CSANLFRPGQGFWSPLHF
CDR3 DNA: TGCAGTGCGAATTTATTCAGGCCGGGACAGGGGTTTTGGTCACCCCTCCACTTT
D gene: TRBD1
clone size: many
V gene: TRBV20-1
J gene: TRBJ1-6

CDR3 protein: CASSSSMNSPLHF
CDR3 DNA: TGTGCCAGCAGCTCCAGTATGAATTCACCCCTCCACTTT
D gene: NA
clone size: many
V gene: TRBV11-2
J gene: TRBJ1-6

CDR3 protein: CASIPSQGQPQHF
CDR3 DNA: TGTGCCAGCATCCCTTCTCAGGGGCAGCCCCAGCATTTT
D gene: NA
clone size: NA
V gene: TRBV2
J gene: TRBJ1-5

CDR3 protein: CASHGLAGNTIYF
CDR3 DNA: TGTGCCAGCCACGGACTCGCTGGAAACACCATATATTTT
D gene: NA
clone size: many
V gene: TRBV19
J gene: TRBJ1-3

CDR3 protein: CASSSSSGSSYEQYF
CDR3 DNA: TGTGCCAGCAGCTCCTCTAGCGGTAGCTCCTACGAGCAGTACTTC
D gene: TRBD2
clone size: many
V gene: TRBV7-8
J gene: TRBJ2-7

CDR3 protein: CAYHKSSYNEQFF
CDR3 DNA: TGTGCCTACCACAAGAGCTCCTACAATGAGCAGTTCTTC
D gene: NA
clone size: many
V gene: TRBV30
J gene: TRBJ2-1

CDR3 protein: CASSYSRLYNEQFF
CDR3 DNA: TGTGCCAGCAGTTACTCACGGCTCTACAATGAGCAGTTCTTC
D gene: NA
clone size: many
V gene: TRBV6-2/TRBV6-3
J gene: TRBJ2-1

CDR3 protein: CATSAPQGTTALQETQYF
CDR3 DNA: TGTGCCACCAGTGCCCCCCAAGGGACCACAGCCCTCCAAGAGACCCAGTACTTC
D gene: NA
clone size: NA
V gene: TRBV24-1
J gene: TRBJ2-5

CDR3 protein: CASSVRASGVYEQYF
CDR3 DNA: TGTGCCAGCAGCGTTAGGGCTAGCGGGGTGTACGAGCAGTACTTC
D gene: TRBD2
clone size: many
V gene: TRBV9
J gene: TRBJ2-7

CDR3 protein: CASSVSGGSNSPLHF
CDR3 DNA: TGTGCCAGCAGCGTGTCAGGGGGCAGTAATTCACCCCTCCACTTT
D gene: TRBD1
clone size: few
V gene: TRBV9
J gene: TRBJ1-6

CDR3 protein: CASGRTVNEKLFF
CDR3 DNA: TGTGCCAGCGGACGGACGGTTAATGAAAAACTGTTTTTT
D gene: NA
clone size: few
V gene: TRBV6-5
J gene: TRBJ1-4

CDR3 protein: CASSLPGAETQYF
CDR3 DNA: TGTGCCAGCAGCTTACCTGGGGCAGAGACCCAGTACTTC
D gene: NA
clone size: NA
V gene: TRBV11-1
J gene: TRBJ2-5

CDR3 protein: CASSSGTSGRKHRGAVFF
CDR3 DNA: NA
D gene: NA
clone size: NA
V gene: TRBV18
J gene: TRBJ2-2

CDR3 protein: CASRRDRGAYNEQFF
CDR3 DNA: TGTGCCAGCAGGCGGGACAGGGGAGCATACAATGAGCAGTTCTTC
D gene: TRBD1
clone size: NA
V gene: TRBV7-8
J gene: TRBJ2-1

CDR3 protein: CASSYRGSGEKLFF
CDR3 DNA: TGTGCCAGCAGTTACAGAGGGTCGGGAGAAAAACTGTTTTTT
D gene: NA
clone size: many
V gene: TRBV6-6
J gene: TRBJ1-4

CDR3 protein: CAWSVRDNQPQHF
CDR3 DNA: TGTGCCTGGAGTGTACGTGACAATCAGCCCCAGCATTTT
D gene: NA
clone size: few
V gene: TRBV30
J gene: TRBJ1-5